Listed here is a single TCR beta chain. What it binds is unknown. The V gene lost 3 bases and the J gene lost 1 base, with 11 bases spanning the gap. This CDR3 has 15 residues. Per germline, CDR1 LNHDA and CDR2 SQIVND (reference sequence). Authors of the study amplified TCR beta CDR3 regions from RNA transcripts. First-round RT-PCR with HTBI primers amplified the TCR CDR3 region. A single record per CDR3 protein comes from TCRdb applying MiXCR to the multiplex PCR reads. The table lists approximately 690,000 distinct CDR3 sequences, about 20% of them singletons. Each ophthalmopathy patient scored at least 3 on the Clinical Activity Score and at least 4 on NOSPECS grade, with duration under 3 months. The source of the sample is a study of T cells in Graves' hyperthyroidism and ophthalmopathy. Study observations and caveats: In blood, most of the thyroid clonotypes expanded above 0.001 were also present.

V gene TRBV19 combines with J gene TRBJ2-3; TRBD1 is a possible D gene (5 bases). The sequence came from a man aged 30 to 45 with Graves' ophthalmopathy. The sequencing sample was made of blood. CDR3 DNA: TGTGCCAGTAGTATCGGCAGGGCGGGCACAGATACGCAGTATTTT. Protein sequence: CASSIGRAGTDTQYF.